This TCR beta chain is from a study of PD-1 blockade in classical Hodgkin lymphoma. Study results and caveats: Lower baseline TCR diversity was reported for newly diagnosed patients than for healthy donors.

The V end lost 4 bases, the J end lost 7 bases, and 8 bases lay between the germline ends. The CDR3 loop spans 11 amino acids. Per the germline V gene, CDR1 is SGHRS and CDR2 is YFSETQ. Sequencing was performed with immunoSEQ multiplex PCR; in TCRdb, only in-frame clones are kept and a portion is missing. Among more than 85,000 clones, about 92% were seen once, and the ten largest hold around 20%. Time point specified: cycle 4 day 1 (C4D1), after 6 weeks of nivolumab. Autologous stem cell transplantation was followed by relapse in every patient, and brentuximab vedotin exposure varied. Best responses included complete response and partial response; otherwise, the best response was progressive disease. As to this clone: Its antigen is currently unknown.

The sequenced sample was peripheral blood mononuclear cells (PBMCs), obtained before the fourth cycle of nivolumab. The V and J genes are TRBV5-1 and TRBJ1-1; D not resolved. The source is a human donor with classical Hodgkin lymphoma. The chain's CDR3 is CASSTDSEAFF. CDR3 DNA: TGCGCCAGCAGCACCGATAGTGAAGCTTTCTTT.